A selection of T cell receptor beta chains follows, all from one sample in a study of breast tumors, draining lymph nodes, adjacent tissues. One entry per CDR3 protein, called by TCRdb with MiXCR from the multiplex PCR reads. The data contain 200,000 or so distinct CDR3 sequences, around 29% of them singletons. Sequences were obtained from axillary lymph node tissue. The receptors originated from a female donor with breast cancer. Some clones in this sample may be carry-over from other donors' samples. CDR3s include the opening cysteine and the closing phenylalanine or tryptophan. Each record gives: J gene, CDR3 length, V gene, CDR3 protein.

>TRBJ2-1|14|TRBV20-1
CSALYYLGEDEQFF
>TRBJ2-3|15|TRBV9
CASSGQGASTDTQYF
>TRBJ1-2|17|TRBV11-2
CASSQNALSTSESGYTF
>TRBJ1-3|13|TRBV10-1
CASPFPFKNTIYF
>TRBJ2-3|14|TRBV5-1
CASGTASSTDTQYF
>TRBJ1-5|14|TRBV30
CAWSVKVVGQPQHF
>TRBJ1-1|14|TRBV6-5
CASSPDSFGTEAFF
>TRBJ2-7|15|TRBV2
CASSGDRNLAVAKYF
>TRBJ2-6|17|TRBV5-1
CASSLTSGSPGANVLTF
>TRBJ1-2|15|TRBV19
CASSIGSGQGFGYTF
>TRBJ2-2|16|TRBV6-5
CASSYYGTANTGELFF
>TRBJ1-1|17|TRBV10-3
CAISERATGYRNTEAFF
>TRBJ2-1|15|TRBV7-9
CASSLESSGWIEQFF
>TRBJ1-2|14|TRBV11-2
CASSLARGGYGYTF
>TRBJ1-3|14|TRBV6-5
CASSRGSSGNTIYF
>TRBJ2-3|16|TRBV20-1
CSARDDPDYRSGTQYF
>TRBJ1-4|18|TRBV20-1
CSARDWVTGAYYDEKLFF
>TRBJ1-4|15|TRBV20-1
CSALFGTGDSEKLFF
>TRBJ2-3|18|TRBV20-1
CSASGTSGSRWVTDTQYF
>TRBJ2-7|13|TRBV20-1
CSARGTGSYKQYF
>TRBJ2-2|13|TRBV6-5
CASSPTSTGELFF
>TRBJ1-5|10|TRBV12-3/TRBV12-4
CASTRQPQHF
>TRBJ2-1|16|TRBV7-6
CASSPPRAGEGNEQFF
>TRBJ2-5|14|TRBV29-1
CSVASSGLQETQYF
>TRBJ2-7|15|TRBV6-5
CASSETSGRHYEQYF
>TRBJ2-1|15|TRBV20-1
CSARGLALMGNEQFF
>TRBJ2-2|17|TRBV3-1
CASSPPWGRMNTGELFF
>TRBJ1-3|17|TRBV11-2
CASSNLPRGYAGNTIYF
>TRBJ1-4|15|TRBV6-1
CASSVGQGAGEKLFF
>TRBJ1-2|16|TRBV7-6
CASSSLFLGGNYGYTF
>TRBJ2-3|13|TRBV27
CASSSPGTDTQYF
>TRBJ1-2|13|TRBV2
CASSSPGGSGNTF
>TRBJ2-7|13|TRBV2
CASSAIRGYEQYF
>TRBJ2-2|15|TRBV5-1
CASTGQMGNTGELFF
>TRBJ2-3|16|TRBV2
CASSAQLTESTDTQYF
>TRBJ1-2|16|TRBV6-1
CASSHPDRTFNYGYTF
>TRBJ1-2|15|TRBV6-6
CASSGGFWVGYGYTF
>TRBJ2-7|14|TRBV30
CAWSAWDGPYEQYF
>TRBJ1-5|15|TRBV12-3/TRBV12-4
CASSPWTGSGQPQHF
>TRBJ2-3|17|TRBV11-2
CASSLGKLAGGTDTQYF
>TRBJ2-7|13|TRBV2
CASSEYTAYEQYF
>TRBJ1-6|18|TRBV25-1
CASSARDLSKGGISPLHF
>TRBJ1-4|16|TRBV4-1
CASSPRTLSTNEKLFF